This T cell receptor beta chain was sequenced in a study of blood T cell repertoires in COVID-19. Original methodology: Reference gene primer amplification gave estimated nucleated cell counts. The repertoire was sequenced with immunoSEQ multiplex PCR; TCRdb's copy has only in-frame clones and lacks some. The DNA was the basis for D and trimming; V, J and clone size are from that table. The data hold some 100,000 clones, with roughly 78% observed a single time. As regards this clone: The same CDR3 arises from other DNA sequences in this sample as well.

Trimming took 1 base from V and 7 from J; bases not matched to a gene: 2. Germline values: CDR1 SGHTA, CDR2 FQGNSA. CDR3 size: 15 residues. Source material: peripheral blood. The TCR comes from a man aged 50 or older with active or convalescent COVID-19. The chain carries TRBV7-2 and TRBJ1-6, with 9 nucleotides matching TRBD1. The CDR3 nucleotides are TGTGCCAGCAGCTTAGTGACAGGGGGAAATTCACCCCTCCACTTT. The encoded protein is CASSLVTGGNSPLHF.